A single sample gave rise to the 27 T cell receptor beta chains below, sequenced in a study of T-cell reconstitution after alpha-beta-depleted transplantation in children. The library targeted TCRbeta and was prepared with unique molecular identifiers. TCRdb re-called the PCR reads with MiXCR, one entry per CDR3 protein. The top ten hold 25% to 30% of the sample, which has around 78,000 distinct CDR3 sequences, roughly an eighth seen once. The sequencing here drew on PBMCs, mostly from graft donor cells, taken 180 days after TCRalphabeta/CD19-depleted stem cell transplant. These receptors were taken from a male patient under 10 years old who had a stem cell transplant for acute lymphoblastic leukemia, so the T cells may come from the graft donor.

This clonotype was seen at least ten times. This CDR3 reads CASSYSGRPSYEQYF. CDR3 coding DNA: TGTGCCAGCAGTTACTCGGGGCGGCCCTCCTACGAGCAGTACTTC. The chain has TRBV6-5 and TRBJ2-7, with D perhaps TRBD1 (5 bases). This CDR3 comprises 15 residues. CDR1 is MNHEY, CDR2 SVGAGI, per germline. With 0 bases removed from V and 0 bases from J, the gap between germline ends came to 9 bases.

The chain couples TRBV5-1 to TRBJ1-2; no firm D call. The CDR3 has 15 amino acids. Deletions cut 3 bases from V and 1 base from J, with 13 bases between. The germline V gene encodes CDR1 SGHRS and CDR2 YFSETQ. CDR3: CASSYGGPNNYGYTF. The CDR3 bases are TGCGCCAGCAGCTACGGAGGTCCCAATAACTATGGCTACACCTTC.

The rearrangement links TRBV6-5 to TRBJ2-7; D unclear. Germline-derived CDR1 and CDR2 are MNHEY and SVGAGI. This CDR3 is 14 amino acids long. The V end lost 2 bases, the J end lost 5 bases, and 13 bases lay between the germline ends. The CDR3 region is CASSYVAAANEQYF. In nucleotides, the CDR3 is TGTGCCAGCAGTTACGTGGCGGCCGCAAACGAGCAGTACTTC.

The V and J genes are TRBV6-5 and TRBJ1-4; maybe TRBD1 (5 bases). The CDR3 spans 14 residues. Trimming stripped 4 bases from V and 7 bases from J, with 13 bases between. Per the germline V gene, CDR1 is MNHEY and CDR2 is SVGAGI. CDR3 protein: CASSWGRGSEKLFF. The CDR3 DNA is TGTGCCAGCAGTTGGGGCCGGGGTTCTGAAAAACTGTTTTTT.

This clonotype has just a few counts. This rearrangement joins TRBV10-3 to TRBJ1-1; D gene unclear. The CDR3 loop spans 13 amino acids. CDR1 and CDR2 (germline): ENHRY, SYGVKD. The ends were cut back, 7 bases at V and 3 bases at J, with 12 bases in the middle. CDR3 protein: CAITFGEYTEAFF. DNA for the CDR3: TGTGCCATCACCTTTGGAGAATACACTGAAGCTTTCTTT.

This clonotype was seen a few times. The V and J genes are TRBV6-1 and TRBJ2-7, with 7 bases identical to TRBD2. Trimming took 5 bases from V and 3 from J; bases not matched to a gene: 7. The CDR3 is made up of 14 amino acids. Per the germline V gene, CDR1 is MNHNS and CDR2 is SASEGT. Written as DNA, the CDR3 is TGTGCCAGCAGTAGGACTAGTGGAGGCTACGAGCAGTACTTC. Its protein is CASSRTSGGYEQYF.

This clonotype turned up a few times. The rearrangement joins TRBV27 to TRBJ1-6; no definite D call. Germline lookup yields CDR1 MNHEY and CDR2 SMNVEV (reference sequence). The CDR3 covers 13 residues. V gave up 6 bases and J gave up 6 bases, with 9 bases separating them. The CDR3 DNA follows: TGTGCCAGCAGCGGCAGCTTTAATTCACCCCTCCACTTT. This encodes CASSGSFNSPLHF.

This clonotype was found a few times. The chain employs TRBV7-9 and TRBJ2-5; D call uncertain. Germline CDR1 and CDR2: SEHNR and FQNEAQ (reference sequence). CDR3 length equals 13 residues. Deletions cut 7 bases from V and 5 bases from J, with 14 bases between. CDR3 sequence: CASTPGPHETQYF. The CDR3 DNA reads TGTGCCAGCACCCCCGGGCCCCACGAGACCCAGTACTTC. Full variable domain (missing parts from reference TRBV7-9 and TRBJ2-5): DTGVSQNPRHKITKRGQNVTFRCDPISEHNRLYWYRQTLGQGPEFLTYFQNEAQLEKSRLLSDRFSAERPKGSFSTLEIQRTEQGDSAMYLCASTPGPHETQYFGPGTRLLVL.

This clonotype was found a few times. The CDR3 spells CSAPTYYEQYF. The CDR3 nucleotides read TGCAGTGCTCCCACATACTACGAGCAGTACTTC. This chain joins TRBV20-1 and TRBJ2-7; no clear D. Germline values: CDR1 DFQATT, CDR2 SNEGSKA (reference sequence). The CDR3 runs to 11 residues. V dropped 5 bases and J dropped 3 bases, with 8 bases sitting between them.

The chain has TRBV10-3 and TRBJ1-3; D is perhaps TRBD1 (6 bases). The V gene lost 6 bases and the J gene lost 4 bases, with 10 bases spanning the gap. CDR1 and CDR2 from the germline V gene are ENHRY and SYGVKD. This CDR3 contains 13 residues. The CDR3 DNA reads TGTGCCATCAGCCGACAGGTGGGAAACACCATATATTTT. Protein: CAISRQVGNTIYF.

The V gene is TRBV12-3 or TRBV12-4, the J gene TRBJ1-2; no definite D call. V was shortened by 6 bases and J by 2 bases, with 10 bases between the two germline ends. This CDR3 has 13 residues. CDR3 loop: CASRLTLNYGYTF. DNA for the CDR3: TGTGCCAGCAGACTGACCCTCAACTATGGCTACACCTTC.

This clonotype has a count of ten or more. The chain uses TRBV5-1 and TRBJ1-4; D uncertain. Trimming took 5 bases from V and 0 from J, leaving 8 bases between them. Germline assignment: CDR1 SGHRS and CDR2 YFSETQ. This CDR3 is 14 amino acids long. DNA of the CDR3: TGCGCCAGCAGTTCGGCCTCAACTAATGAAAAACTGTTTTTT. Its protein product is CASSSASTNEKLFF.

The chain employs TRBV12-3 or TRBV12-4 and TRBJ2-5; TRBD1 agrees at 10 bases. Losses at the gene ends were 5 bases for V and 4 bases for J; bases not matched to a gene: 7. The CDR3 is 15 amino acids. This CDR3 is CASSTGTGVRETQYF. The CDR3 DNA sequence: TGTGCCAGCAGTACCGGGACAGGGGTCCGAGAGACCCAGTACTTC.

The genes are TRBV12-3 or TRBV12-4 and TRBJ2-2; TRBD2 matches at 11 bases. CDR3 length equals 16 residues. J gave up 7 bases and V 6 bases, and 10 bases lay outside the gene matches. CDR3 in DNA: TGTGCCAGCAGGTCCCAACTAGCGGGAGTCCACGGGGAGCTGTTTTTT. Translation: CASRSQLAGVHGELFF.

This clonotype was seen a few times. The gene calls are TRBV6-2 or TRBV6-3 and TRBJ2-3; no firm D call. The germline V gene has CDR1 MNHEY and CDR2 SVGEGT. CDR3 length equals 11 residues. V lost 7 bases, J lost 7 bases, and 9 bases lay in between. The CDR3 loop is CASTTQNTQYF. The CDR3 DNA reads TGTGCCAGCACCACACAGAATACGCAGTATTTT.

As DNA, the CDR3 is TGTGCCAGCAGTTTAGGGTCCCGACAGTACTTC. This sequence encodes CASSLGSRQYF. This chain connects TRBV6-2 or TRBV6-3 to TRBJ2-7; D gene uncertain. This CDR3 is built from 11 residues. Trimming pared 4 bases from V and 10 bases from J, leaving 11 bases between. CDR1 and CDR2 from the germline V gene are MNHEY and SVGEGT.

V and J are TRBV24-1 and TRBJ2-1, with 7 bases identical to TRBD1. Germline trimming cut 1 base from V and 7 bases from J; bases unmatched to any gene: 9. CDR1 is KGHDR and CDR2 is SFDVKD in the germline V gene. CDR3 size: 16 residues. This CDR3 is CATSDFDRAELNEQFF. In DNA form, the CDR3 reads TGTGCCACCAGTGATTTTGACAGGGCGGAACTTAATGAGCAGTTCTTC.

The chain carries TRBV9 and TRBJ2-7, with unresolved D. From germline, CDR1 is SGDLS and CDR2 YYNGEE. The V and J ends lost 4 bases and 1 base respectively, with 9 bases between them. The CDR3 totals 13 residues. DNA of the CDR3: TGTGCCAGCAGCAGCAGGCATTCCTACGAGCAGTACTTC. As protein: CASSSRHSYEQYF.

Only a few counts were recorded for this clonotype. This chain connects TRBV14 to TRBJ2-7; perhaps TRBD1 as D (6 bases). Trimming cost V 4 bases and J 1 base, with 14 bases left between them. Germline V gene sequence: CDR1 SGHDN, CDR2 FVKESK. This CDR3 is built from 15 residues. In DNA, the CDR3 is TGTGCCAGCAGCCTAGGGACATTGGGGTCCTACGAGCAGTACTTC. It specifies CASSLGTLGSYEQYF.

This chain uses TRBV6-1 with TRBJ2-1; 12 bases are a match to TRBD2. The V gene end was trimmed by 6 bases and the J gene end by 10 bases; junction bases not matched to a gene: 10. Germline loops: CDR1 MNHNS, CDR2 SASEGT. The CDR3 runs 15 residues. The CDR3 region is CASSRNLAGGGEQFF. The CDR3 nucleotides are TGTGCCAGCAGCCGAAACCTAGCGGGAGGGGGGGAGCAGTTCTTC.

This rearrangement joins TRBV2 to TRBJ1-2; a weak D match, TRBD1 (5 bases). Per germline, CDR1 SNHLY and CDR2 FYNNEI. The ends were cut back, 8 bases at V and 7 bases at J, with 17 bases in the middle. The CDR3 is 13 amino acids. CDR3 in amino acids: CASGGIRLGGYTF. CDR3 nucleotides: TGTGCCAGCGGGGGGATTCGTTTAGGTGGCTACACCTTC.

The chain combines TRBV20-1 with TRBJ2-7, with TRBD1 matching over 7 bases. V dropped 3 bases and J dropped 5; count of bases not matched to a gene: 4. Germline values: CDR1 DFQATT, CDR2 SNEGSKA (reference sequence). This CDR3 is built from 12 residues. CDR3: CSARPQGNEQYF. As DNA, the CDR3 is TGCAGTGCTAGGCCACAGGGGAACGAGCAGTACTTC.

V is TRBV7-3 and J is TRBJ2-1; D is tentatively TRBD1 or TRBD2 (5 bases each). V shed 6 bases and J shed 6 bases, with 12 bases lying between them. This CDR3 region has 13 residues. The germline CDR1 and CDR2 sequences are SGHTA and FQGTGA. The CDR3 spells CASSISGLNEQFF. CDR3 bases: TGTGCCAGCAGTATATCGGGGCTCAATGAGCAGTTCTTC.

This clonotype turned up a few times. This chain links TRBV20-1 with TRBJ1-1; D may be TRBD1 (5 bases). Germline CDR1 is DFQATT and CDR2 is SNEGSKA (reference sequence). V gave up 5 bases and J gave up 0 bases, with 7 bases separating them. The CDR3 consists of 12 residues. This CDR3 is CSAGTLNTEAFF. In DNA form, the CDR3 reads TGCAGTGCTGGGACTCTGAACACTGAAGCTTTCTTT.

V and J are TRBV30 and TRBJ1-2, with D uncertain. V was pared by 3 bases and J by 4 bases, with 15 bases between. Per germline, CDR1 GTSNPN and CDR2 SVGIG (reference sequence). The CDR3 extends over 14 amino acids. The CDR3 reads CAWSEWTNRYGYTF. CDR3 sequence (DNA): TGTGCCTGGAGCGAATGGACCAATCGCTATGGCTACACCTTC.

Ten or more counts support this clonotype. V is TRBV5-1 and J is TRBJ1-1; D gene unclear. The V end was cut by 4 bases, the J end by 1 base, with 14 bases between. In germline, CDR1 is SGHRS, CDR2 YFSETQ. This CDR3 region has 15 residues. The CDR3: CASSAYSSRNTEAFF. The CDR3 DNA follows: TGCGCCAGCAGCGCCTACTCCAGTAGGAACACTGAAGCTTTCTTT.

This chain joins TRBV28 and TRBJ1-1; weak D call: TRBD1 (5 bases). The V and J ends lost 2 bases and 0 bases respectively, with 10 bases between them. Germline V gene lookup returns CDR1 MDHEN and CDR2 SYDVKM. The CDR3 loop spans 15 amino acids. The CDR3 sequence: CASSLPGTVNTEAFF. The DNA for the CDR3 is TGTGCCAGCAGTTTACCCGGGACGGTGAACACTGAAGCTTTCTTT.